The sequence of this T cell receptor (beta chain) was determined in a study of blood T cells in healthy people across ages. The length of the CDR3 is 14 residues. Germline V gene lookup returns CDR1 SEHNR and CDR2 FQNEAQ (reference sequence). Primed by a sample-barcoded 5' primer and a J-beta primer mix, a second PCR proceeded for about 7 to 11 cycles. Tags on each cDNA molecule came from a template-switch adaptor with 12 random nucleotides. TCRdb re-called the 5' RACE reads through MiXCR, storing one row per CDR3 protein. The data show 750,000 or so distinct CDR3 sequences, around a quarter seen once. The sample also formed part of further work on T cells of mothers and their children. That paper states: Maternal samples each gave over 9 million TCR beta CDR3 reads, and child samples a few million each. Mothers and children who were related shared slightly more overlap than unrelated pairs, but not significantly more.

The chain employs TRBV7-9 and TRBJ2-5, with a possible D match to TRBD2 (5 bases). The J call may be incorrect, as the DNA end agrees better with TRBJ2-1. The sequencing input was blood. This TCR was recovered from a boy younger than 18 in good health. The CDR3 sequence: CASSLALRGNEQFF. The CDR3 DNA follows: TGTGCCAGCAGCTTAGCACTCCGAGGGAATGAGCAGTTCTTC.